Following are 15 T cell receptor beta chains from one sample sequenced in a study of blood T cell repertoires in COVID-19. Libraries were prepared by immunoSEQ multiplex PCR; TCRdb keeps only in-frame clonotypes and omits some of them. The sample consists of about 240,000 clones, 88% of them appearing once. The sample was peripheral blood. The receptors derive from a woman in her thirties or forties who had recovered from COVID-19.

The chain links TRBV6-5 to TRBJ1-4; D is uncertain. CDR1 and CDR2 from the germline V gene are MNHEY and SVGAGI. The V end was cut by 8 bases, the J end by 7 bases, with 17 bases between. This CDR3 is 14 amino acids long. The CDR3 is CASSGGDWGEKLFF. The CDR3 nucleotides are TGTGCCAGCTCGGGAGGTGACTGGGGTGAAAAACTGTTTTTT.

This CDR3 is CASSRRADTQYF. CDR3 DNA: TGTGCCAGCAGCCGGAGGGCCGATACGCAGTATTTT. The V gene is TRBV7-2, the J gene TRBJ2-3; weak D call: TRBD2 (6 bases). V was shortened by 5 bases and J by 6 bases, with 9 bases between the two germline ends. CDR1 is SGHTA and CDR2 is FQGNSA in the germline V gene. CDR3 length: 12 amino acids.

V usage is TRBV11-2 and J usage is TRBJ1-4; no clear D. The CDR3 spans 16 residues. Deletions cut 5 bases from V and 8 bases from J, with 21 bases between. From germline, CDR1 is SGHAT and CDR2 FQNNGV. The CDR3 DNA reads as TGTGCCAGCAGCCCTGATTCGCCCGGGGTTGGGGAAAAACTGTTTTTT. Residues: CASSPDSPGVGEKLFF. The variable domain in full, completed from reference TRBV11-2 and TRBJ1-4, reads EAGVAQSPRYKIIEKRQSVAFWCNPISGHATLYWYQQILGQGPKLLIQFQNNGVVDDSQLPKDRFSAERLKGVDSTLKIQPAKLEDSAVYLCASSPDSPGVGEKLFFGSGTQLSVL.

CDR3 bases: TGTGCCAGCAGCCCCCGCGGCGGAACTAATGAAAAACTGTTTTTT. Its protein is CASSPRGGTNEKLFF. J is TRBJ1-4 and V is TRBV14; D not resolved. The germline V gene has CDR1 SGHDN and CDR2 FVKESK. V was clipped by 4 bases and J by 1 base, with 10 bases between them. This CDR3 is 15 amino acids long.

This clone was seen more than once but under ten times. J is TRBJ1-3 and V is TRBV19; tentative D call: TRBD1 (6 bases). V lost 5 bases and J 6 bases, leaving 14 bases between the germline ends. This CDR3 contains 14 residues. CDR1 and CDR2 from the germline V gene are LNHDA and SQIVND (reference sequence). The CDR3 loop is CASSPGTSVNTIYF. In DNA, the CDR3 is TGTGCCAGTAGTCCCGGGACATCCGTAAACACCATATATTTT.

The chain carries TRBV6-5 and TRBJ2-1; 8 bases map to TRBD2. The CDR3 is made up of 14 amino acids. The ends lost 8 bases at V and 10 bases at J; junction bases unmatched: 13. Looked up from germline, CDR1 is MNHEY and CDR2 is SVGAGI. CDR3 sequence (DNA): TGTGCCAGCGGGAGTAGCGGGACTCAAACGGAGCAGTTCTTC. Translation: CASGSSGTQTEQFF.

The V and J genes are TRBV5-1 and TRBJ2-1; 10 positions match TRBD1. Trimming at V came to 0 bases and at J to 7 bases, leaving 1 base not matched to a gene. The germline gives CDR1 SGHRS, CDR2 YFSETQ. The CDR3 contains 14 residues. The CDR3 is CASSLAGQGNEQFF. The CDR3 DNA reads as TGCGCCAGCAGCTTGGCGGGACAGGGGAATGAGCAGTTCTTC.

This chain connects TRBV5-1 to TRBJ2-2; 7 nucleotides line up with TRBD1. V lost 6 bases to trimming and J lost 3 bases; unmatched junction nucleotides: 2. Germline values: CDR1 SGHRS, CDR2 YFSETQ. The CDR3 spans 13 residues. The CDR3 nucleotides read TGCGCCAGCACTGGGACAGACACCGGGGAGCTGTTTTTT. This gives the protein CASTGTDTGELFF.

This clone was seen only once. The V gene is TRBV7-2, the J gene TRBJ2-2; a weak D match, TRBD2 (6 bases). Germline CDR1 and CDR2: SGHTA and FQGNSA. V was shortened by 4 bases and J by 7 bases, with 13 bases between the two germline ends. CDR3 length: 14 amino acids. The CDR3 bases are TGTGCCAGCAGCTCGGCGGGATTGGGCGGGGAGCTGTTTTTT. This translates into CASSSAGLGGELFF. Complete variable domain (other parts from reference TRBV7-2 and TRBJ2-2): GAGVSQSPSNKVTEKGKDVELRCDPISGHTALYWYRQSLGQGLEFLIYFQGNSAPDKSGLPSDRFSAERTGGSVSTLTIQRTQQEDSAVYLCASSSAGLGGELFFGEGSRLTVL.

The V gene is TRBV7-2, the J gene TRBJ2-1; TRBD2 might be the D (7 bases). Deletions cut 5 bases from V and 1 base from J, with 21 bases between. This CDR3 spans 18 amino acids. CDR1 and CDR2 (germline): SGHTA, FQGNSA. The CDR3 loop reads CASSPGRGRGFSYNEQFF. The CDR3 nucleotides are TGTGCCAGCAGCCCCGGGAGAGGGAGGGGGTTTTCCTACAATGAGCAGTTCTTC.

CDR3 sequence: CASSPMDRDSGNTIYF. The CDR3 DNA is TGTGCCAGCTCACCCATGGACAGGGATTCCGGAAACACCATATATTTT. J is TRBJ1-3 and V is TRBV2; TRBD1 matches 8 bases. There are 16 residues in the CDR3. CDR1 and CDR2 from the germline V gene are SNHLY and FYNNEI. V dropped 8 bases and J dropped 4; count of bases not matched to a gene: 13. Based on the CDR3 plus reference TRBV2 and TRBJ1-3, the full variable domain is EPEVTQTPSHQVTQMGQEVILRCVPISNHLYFYWYRQILGQKVEFLVSFYNNEISEKSEIFDDQFSVERPDGSNFTLKIRSTKLEDSAMYFCASSPMDRDSGNTIYFGEGSWLTVV.

This clone was observed at least ten times. V and J are TRBV30 and TRBJ1-2; D call uncertain. Trimming cost V 3 bases and J 7 bases, with 9 bases left between them. Germline V gene sequence: CDR1 GTSNPN, CDR2 SVGIG (reference sequence). CDR3 length: 11 amino acids. The CDR3 is CAWSDMGGYTF. In nucleotides, the CDR3 is TGTGCCTGGAGCGACATGGGTGGCTACACCTTC.

The chain employs TRBV18 and TRBJ1-2, with a weak D call TRBD1 (6 bases). Germline loops: CDR1 KGHSH, CDR2 LQKENI. The CDR3 is 15 residues long. With 3 bases removed from V and 3 bases from J, the gap between germline ends came to 14 bases. The CDR3 loop reads CASSPSPGGDYGYTF. CDR3 in DNA: TGTGCCAGCTCACCTTCTCCGGGGGGCGACTATGGCTACACCTTC.

The chain employs TRBV11-2 and TRBJ1-2, with TRBD1 matching over 10 bases. The CDR3 totals 16 residues. V shed 1 base, J shed 8 bases, and the junction held 10 bases outside the gene matches. Germline assignment: CDR1 SGHAT and CDR2 FQNNGV. The CDR3 reads CASSLASPGQGTGYTF. The CDR3 DNA follows: TGTGCCAGCAGCTTAGCCTCTCCGGGACAGGGGACCGGCTACACCTTC.

The chain links TRBV7-2 to TRBJ2-3, with a tentative D call TRBD1 (5 bases). Germline V gene data show CDR1 as SGHTA and CDR2 as FQGNSA. The V end was cut by 4 bases, the J end by 6 bases, with 8 bases between. The CDR3 is 12 residues long. As DNA, the CDR3 is TGTGCCAGCAGCTCCCAGGGTGATACGCAGTATTTT. Protein sequence: CASSSQGDTQYF.